The T cell receptor beta chain described here comes from a study of blood T cell repertoires in COVID-19. The assay was immunoSEQ multiplex PCR, and TCRdb's table has in-frame clones only and misses some. Of some 240,000 clones in the sample, 75% to 85% were seen once. CDR1 is DFQATT, CDR2 SNEGSKA, per germline (reference sequence). This CDR3 is built from 14 residues. The ends lost 3 bases at V and 7 bases at J; junction bases unmatched: 8. The TCR comes from a woman aged 80 or over with COVID-19, enrolled during active disease. The rearrangement links TRBV20-1 to TRBJ1-3, with 8 nucleotides matching TRBD1. Sequencing input: peripheral blood. The CDR3 DNA is TGCAGTGCTAGTAGGACAGGGCGGGGGAACACCATATATTTT. Translating it yields CSASRTGRGNTIYF.